This T cell receptor beta chain was found in a study of T cell responses to AZD1222 COVID-19 vaccine (dated by TCRdb to the early 2020s). The study in broad terms: Because spike-specific TCR depth and breadth did not differ between the two schedules, AZD1222 recipients who got a second dose at roughly 4 weeks were pooled with those who got a second dose at roughly 12 weeks. A total of over 230 trial participants underwent TCR sequencing, of whom 207 had received two doses of AZD1222 and 26 had received two doses of the MenACWY control vaccine. Trial participants were enrolled by age into subgroups of 18-55, 56-69 and 70-plus years, and 148, 28 and 57 TCR-sequenced participants, respectively, were included in these subgroups.

As concerns this clone: There is no known antigen for this receptor. Nothing much larger sits one base from this clone, and base qualities are not available.

The V end loses 3 bases and the J end loses 3 bases, and a stretch of 13 bases separates them. CDR1 and CDR2, looked up from the germline V gene, are SGHRS and YFSETQ. The CDR3 runs 14 amino acids, cysteine and phenylalanine included. The CDR3 DNA has 42 bases and is translated from base 1. Sample time point, as interpreted from the label and publication: baseline before first vaccination. The vaccinee samples were drawn from two UK trials, COV001 and COV002, one of which was a single-blind randomized controlled phase 2/3 trial testing AZD1222 (ChAdOx1 nCoV-19) in healthy adults. For TCRbeta chain sequencing, PBMC samples were collected from trial participants at day 0 and at day 28 after the second dose. The CDR3 regions of human TCRbeta chains were analyzed by immunosequencing. Regarding the original processing steps: TCRs in the repertoires were compared against a reference library of SARS-CoV-2-specific TCRs that had been generated with the MIRA antigen-specificity platform. Breadth was defined as the fraction of unique TCRs that were SARS-CoV-2-associated, and depth was defined as the fraction of total T cells that were SARS-CoV-2-associated. Each spike-specific TCR was assigned to its reactive spike region and to a CD4 or CD8 class using the MIRA data. Log10-transformed breadth and depth values were compared by one-way ANOVA with Sidak's multiple comparisons tests. TCRdb obtained this table from immuneACCESS and retained in-frame rearrangements with V and J assigned. These tables miss some clones; where compared with another copy, unresolved V genes account for less than half of the shortfall, and the remainder is unexplained. V and J calls and clone size are given by that table; D and trimming were obtained from the DNA. The sample table records approximately 140,000 clones; 93% of these occur just once. Around 4.7% of the sample lies in the top ten.

The paper's findings and limits, for the study overall: No day 14 peak-response samples were available, so repertoires were characterized only after the peak T cell response. After two AZD1222 doses, spike-specific TCR breadth and depth were significantly higher than at day 0 and than in MenACWY recipients. Participants were mostly white British and included more females than males, and it was suggested by the authors that clonal diversity may have been underestimated. Nearly half of unique spike-specific TCRs reportedly recognized epitopes outside regions mutated in the B.1.351 and B.1.1.7 variants. In the small 56-69-year group, the increase in depth fell short of significance, most likely because of low power. Vaccine-associated CD4 TCRs spanned the whole spike protein, with dominant responses in regions 160-218 and 743-854. Conclusions about previously exposed vaccinees were limited because only a handful of AZD1222 recipients were SARS-CoV-2 seropositive at baseline.

The source of this sequence is an adult in good health. This specimen consisted of peripheral blood, obtained on day 0 of AZD1222 vaccination. This sequence uses TRBV5-1 and TRBJ2-7; too little of a D gene remains to name it. The CDR3 region reads CASSSSGAYYEQYF. The sequenced DNA is TGCGCCAGCAGCTCCTCGGGCGCCTACTACGAGCAGTACTTC.